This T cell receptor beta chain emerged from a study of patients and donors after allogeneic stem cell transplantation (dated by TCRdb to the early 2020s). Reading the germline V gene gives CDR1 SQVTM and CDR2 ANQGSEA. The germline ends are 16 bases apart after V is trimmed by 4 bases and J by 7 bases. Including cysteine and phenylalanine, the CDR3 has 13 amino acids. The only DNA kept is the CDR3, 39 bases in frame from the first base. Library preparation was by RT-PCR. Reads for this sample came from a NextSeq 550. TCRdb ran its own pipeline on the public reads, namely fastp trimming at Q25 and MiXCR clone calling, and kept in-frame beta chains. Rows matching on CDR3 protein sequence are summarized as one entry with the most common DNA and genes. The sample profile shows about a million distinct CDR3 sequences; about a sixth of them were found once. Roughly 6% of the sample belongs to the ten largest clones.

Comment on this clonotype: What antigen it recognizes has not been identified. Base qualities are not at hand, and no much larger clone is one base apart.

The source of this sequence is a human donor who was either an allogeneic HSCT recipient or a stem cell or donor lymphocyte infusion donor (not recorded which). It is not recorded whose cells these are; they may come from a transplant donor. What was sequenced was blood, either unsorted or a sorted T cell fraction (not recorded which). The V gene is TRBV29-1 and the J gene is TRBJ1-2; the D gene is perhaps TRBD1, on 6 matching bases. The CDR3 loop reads CSVVGEGGGGYTF. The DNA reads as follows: TGCAGCGTTGTAGGGGAAGGGGGAGGTGGCTACACCTTC.